These T cell receptor beta chains were read from a single sample in a study of Ad26.COV2.S vaccination and SARS-CoV-2 variants. TCRdb's copy holds only in-frame clones and misses some; the assay was immunoSEQ multiplex PCR. The table shows about 330,000 clones, with almost 90% occurring only once. This sample comprised peripheral blood, obtained in a trial of Ad26.COV2.S vaccine versus placebo. The receptors were gathered from a person aged 18-65 years who received the Ad26.COV2.S COVID-19 vaccine or a placebo. Both conserved end residues are part of each CDR3. A D gene is named only where the DNA matches it firmly. A row's size may be missing; if present it is once, few, many or a size class.

j_gene,d_gene,v_gene,abundance,CDR3aa,CDR3nt
TRBJ2-7,.,TRBV5-6,.,CASSFWSYEQYF,TGTGCCAGCAGCTTTTGGTCTTACGAGCAGTACTTC
TRBJ1-1,.,TRBV7-9,.,CASSPWANTEAFF,TGTGCCAGCAGCCCTTGGGCGAACACTGAAGCTTTCTTT
TRBJ1-2,.,TRBV27,.,CASRPPSGGYTF,TGTGCCAGCAGACCCCCTTCAGGTGGCTACACCTTC
TRBJ2-3,TRBD2,TRBV4-3,.,CASSQSGGAGDTQYF,TGCGCCAGCAGCCAAAGCGGGGGGGCCGGAGATACGCAGTATTTT
TRBJ1-1,TRBD1,TRBV2,.,CASNIGGPRNTEAFF,TGTGCCAGCAACATAGGGGGCCCCCGGAACACTGAAGCTTTCTTT
TRBJ2-3,.,TRBV4-3,.,CASSQASGFGSDTQYF,TGCGCCAGCAGCCAGGCAAGCGGGTTTGGGTCTGATACGCAGTATTTT
TRBJ2-6,TRBD2,TRBV5-4,.,CASSLASGTSGANVLTF,TGTGCCAGCAGCTTGGCTAGCGGGACTTCTGGGGCCAACGTCCTGACTTTC
TRBJ1-5,.,TRBV21-1,few,CAILDGPRQGEQPQHF,TGTGCCATACTAGACGGGCCCCGACAGGGTGAGCAGCCCCAGCATTTT
TRBJ1-4,.,TRBV13,.,CASSPLFGEKLFF,TGTGCCAGCAGCCCATTATTCGGTGAAAAACTGTTTTTT
TRBJ1-5,.,TRBV6-5,once,CASGLQPQHF,TGTGCCAGCGGTCTCCAGCCCCAGCATTTT
TRBJ2-5,.,TRBV6-5,few,CASRGGRETQYF,TGTGCCAGCAGAGGGGGGAGGGAGACCCAGTACTTC
TRBJ1-1,TRBD1,TRBV6-6,.,CASSFSRDRDTEAFF,TGTGCCAGCAGTTTCTCGAGGGACAGGGACACTGAAGCTTTCTTT
TRBJ2-5,.,TRBV25-1,.,CASSLPGIQETQYF,TGTGCCAGCAGTCTGCCCGGGATCCAAGAGACCCAGTACTTC
TRBJ1-1,.,TRBV6-5,few,CASSYWSPSDTEAFF,TGTGCCAGCAGTTACTGGTCACCCTCCGACACTGAAGCTTTCTTT
TRBJ1-1,.,TRBV5-5,once,CASSPPRRITEAFF,TGTGCCAGCAGCCCCCCCCGACGGATCACTGAAGCTTTCTTT
TRBJ2-2,TRBD1,TRBV6-2/TRBV6-3,.,CASRPIFRGRRAGNTGELFF,TGTGCCAGCAGGCCTATCTTCAGGGGGCGCCGTGCGGGAAATACCGGGGAGCTGTTTTTT
TRBJ2-1,.,TRBV19,.,CASRTGATSYNEQFF,TGTGCCAGTAGGACCGGGGCCACTTCCTACAATGAGCAGTTCTTC
TRBJ1-5,TRBD1,TRBV28,.,CASSGTGVQPQHF,TGTGCCAGCAGTGGGACAGGGGTCCAGCCCCAGCATTTT
TRBJ2-7,.,TRBV20-1,.,CSASIKGLESYEQYF,TGCAGTGCTAGTATCAAGGGGCTCGAGTCCTACGAGCAGTACTTC
TRBJ1-2,TRBD1,TRBV7-9,once,CASSSGQVNYGYTF,TGTGCCAGCAGCTCCGGACAGGTTAACTATGGCTACACCTTC
TRBJ2-1,.,TRBV10-2,.,CASSEGNEQFF,TGCGCCAGCAGTGAGGGGAATGAGCAGTTCTTC
TRBJ2-7,TRBD1,TRBV29-1,.,CSVVGTGDTYEQYF,TGCAGCGTTGTGGGAACAGGGGACACCTACGAGCAGTACTTC
TRBJ1-1,.,TRBV9,.,CASSVVPGVNTEAFF,TGTGCCAGCAGCGTAGTTCCAGGGGTGAACACTGAAGCTTTCTTT